Listed below are T cell receptor beta chains from one sample, sequenced in a study of blood T cell repertoires in COVID-19. Data came from immunoSEQ multiplex PCR; TCRdb stores just in-frame clones and leaves some out. This table has 250,000 to 350,000 clones, about 82% appearing once. Sequencing used peripheral blood. The receptors originated from a woman aged 45-65 years with active or convalescent COVID-19. Both conserved end residues are trimmed from each CDR3.

j_call v_call cdr3_aa
TRBJ2-1 TRBV7-8 ASSSRRLAGTNEQF
TRBJ2-1 TRBV6-5 ASSYDRGAYNEQF
TRBJ2-2 TRBV2 ASNNYANTGELF
TRBJ1-6 TRBV14 ASSYGTGGSSPLH
TRBJ2-1 TRBV5-4 ASSPQRASYNEQF
TRBJ2-1 TRBV24-1 ATSGALAGESYNEQF
TRBJ1-1 TRBV2 ASNIQGYTEAF
TRBJ2-3 TRBV29-1 SVGLASTDTQY
TRBJ1-5 TRBV28 ASSENQGAWQPQH
TRBJ2-3 TRBV24-1 ATSDCPGLAGGPRADTQY
TRBJ2-7 TRBV2 ASGGAPGPYEQY
TRBJ2-7 TRBV28 ASRELAGGEQY
TRBJ1-5 TRBV27 ASSLLSNQPQH
TRBJ2-5 TRBV2 ASSAGTDPWQETQY
TRBJ1-3 TRBV7-9 ASSLGPPGFSGNTIY
TRBJ2-7 TRBV6-5 ASRGVTGAYLEQY
TRBJ2-3 TRBV7-3 ASSLAGGSTDTQY
TRBJ2-1 TRBV10-3 AISGKAGTSGLSSYNEQF
TRBJ2-1 TRBV19 ASSIARTSGRALSYNEQF
TRBJ1-1 TRBV27 ASSLRTASNTEAF
TRBJ2-6 TRBV29-1 SVAGLAGSGANVLT
TRBJ2-7 TRBV5-4 ASSLQSLGGRYEQY
TRBJ1-5 TRBV29-1 SVATGPNQPQH
TRBJ1-2 TRBV18 ASSPTTGVGYT
TRBJ1-5 TRBV19 ASSMLTGDGNQPQH
TRBJ2-7 TRBV13 ASSLTGTYEQY
TRBJ2-7 TRBV29-1 SVETGWGQY
TRBJ2-7 TRBV3-1/TRBV3-2 ASSSSRGEQY
TRBJ1-5 TRBV19 ASSIHRVDRWGNQPQH
TRBJ1-4 TRBV25-1 ASSEYTGWGNEKLF
TRBJ2-7 TRBV9 ASSVFPLAGTPYEQY
TRBJ2-1 TRBV4-1 ASSQELADGNEQF
TRBJ1-2 TRBV30 ACDSFYGYT
TRBJ2-1 TRBV7-2 ASSPNRGRYNEQF
TRBJ1-1 TRBV5-6 ASSLVPTGSEAF
TRBJ2-1 TRBV7-2 ASSLIVRKNEQF
TRBJ1-2 TRBV10-3 AISAGTDYGYT
TRBJ2-2 TRBV6-2/TRBV6-3 ASSYMEDNTGELF
TRBJ1-3 TRBV18 ASSPRGPQGGGNTIY
TRBJ1-2 TRBV7-2 ASSLEAGIWGYT
TRBJ2-2 TRBV4-2 ASSPKQWTGGRTTGELF
TRBJ1-1 TRBV7-6 ASSLVAARNNLNTEAF
TRBJ2-2 TRBV6-1 ASSEKRTGELF
TRBJ2-1 TRBV9 ASSVGGHRINEQF
TRBJ1-1 TRBV29-1 SGLGSMNTEAF
TRBJ2-7 TRBV18 ASSQEGYEQY
TRBJ2-3 TRBV9 ASSPNAQPSTDTQY